The 19 T cell receptor beta chains reported below all come from one sample, sequenced in a study of neurological immune-mediated disorders. TCRdb redid the calling of the 5' RACE reads with MiXCR, one entry per CDR3 protein. The sample shows 30,000 to 35,000 distinct CDR3 sequences, under 25% of them seen only once. The sequencing input was CD4+ T cells from blood. The source of these receptors is a man aged 45-65 years with HTLV-1-associated myelopathy (HAM/TSP).

In this sample, this clonotype turned up many times. The CDR3 sequence: CASSLDSGQYNEQFF. The CDR3 DNA sequence: TGCGCCAGCAGCTTGGATTCGGGACAGTACAATGAGCAGTTCTTC. This chain uses TRBV5-1 with TRBJ2-1; 7 bases are shared with TRBD1. CDR1 is SGHRS, CDR2 YFSETQ, per germline. Trimming cost V 0 bases and J 4 bases; bases outside gene matches: 4. There are 15 residues in the CDR3. The full variable domain, in which reference TRBV5-1 and TRBJ2-1 provide the parts outside the CDR3, is KAGVTQTPRYLIKTRGQQVTLSCSPISGHRSVSWYQQTPGQGLQFLFEYFSETQRNKGNFPGRFSGRQFSNSRSEMNVSTLELGDSALYLCASSLDSGQYNEQFFGPGTRLTVL.

The rearrangement joins TRBV12-3 or TRBV12-4 to TRBJ1-4; 9 nucleotides line up with TRBD1. The CDR3 has 18 amino acids. Trimming cost V 6 bases and J 4 bases; bases outside gene matches: 15. Here the CDR3 reads CASSHTQGASGFNEKLFF. The CDR3 nucleotides are TGTGCCAGCAGCCATACACAGGGGGCATCGGGGTTTAATGAAAAACTGTTTTTT.

This clonotype was observed many times. The chain links TRBV29-1 to TRBJ2-3; D is ambiguous. Germline V gene data show CDR1 as SQVTM and CDR2 as ANQGSEA. V gave up 4 bases and J gave up 4 bases, with 6 bases separating them. The CDR3 consists of 11 residues. The chain's CDR3 is CSVGPADTQYF. The CDR3 bases are TGCAGCGTTGGTCCGGCAGATACGCAGTATTTT.

There are many counts of this clonotype. The genes are TRBV7-2 and TRBJ2-1; 11 nucleotides line up with TRBD1. Per germline, CDR1 SGHTA and CDR2 FQGNSA. Losses at the gene ends were 6 bases for V and 4 bases for J; bases not matched to a gene: 5. The CDR3 runs to 15 residues. CDR3: CASSADRGRYNEQFF. In nucleotides, the CDR3 is TGTGCCAGCAGTGCGGACAGGGGGCGTTACAATGAGCAGTTCTTC.

In its sample, this clonotype was seen many times. The chain recombines TRBV12-3 or TRBV12-4 with TRBJ1-5; 8 nucleotides line up with TRBD1. The CDR3 length is 15 residues. V dropped 6 bases and J dropped 2; count of bases not matched to a gene: 6. This CDR3 is CASSPGGLGNQPQHF. Written as DNA, the CDR3 is TGTGCCAGCAGCCCAGGGGGCCTAGGCAATCAGCCCCAGCATTTT.

This clonotype was seen ten or more times. The gene calls are TRBV20-1 and TRBJ1-1; D possibly corresponds to TRBD1 (6 bases). Germline V CDR1 and CDR2: DFQATT, SNEGSKA (reference sequence). Trimming stripped 2 bases from V and 0 bases from J, with 16 bases between. The CDR3 extends over 16 amino acids. Here the CDR3 DNA reads TGCAGTGCTAGACCAGAGGGGGAAGTTGTGAACACTGAAGCTTTCTTT. Residues: CSARPEGEVVNTEAFF.

This clonotype was detected many times. V usage is TRBV10-1 and J usage is TRBJ2-5, with D unresolved. CDR3 size: 13 residues. With 2 bases removed from V and 4 bases from J, the gap between germline ends came to 8 bases. Germline CDR1 WNHNN, CDR2 SYGVQD (reference sequence). The CDR3 spells CASSEAVLETQYF. CDR3 DNA sequence: TGCGCCAGCAGTGAGGCGGTTTTAGAGACCCAGTACTTC.

This clonotype was observed at least ten times. The V call is TRBV6-6, the J call TRBJ1-2, with D unclear. Trimming stripped 5 bases from V and 8 bases from J, with 15 bases between. Germline V lookup: CDR1 MNHNY, CDR2 SVGAGI (reference sequence). The CDR3 length is 13 residues. CDR3 sequence (DNA): TGTGCCAGCAGTCCTCAATCGGATTTGGGCTACACCTTC. Translated, it gives CASSPQSDLGYTF.

In this sample, this clonotype turned up a few times. The CDR3, as DNA: TGTGCCAGCAGTACGACAGACAATCAGCCCCAGCATTTT. It translates to CASSTTDNQPQHF. The chain links TRBV6-6 to TRBJ1-5; D possibly corresponds to TRBD1 (5 bases). The germline V and J ends were trimmed by 5 bases and 3 bases, with 8 bases remaining between them. The CDR3 covers 13 residues. Looked up from germline, CDR1 is MNHNY and CDR2 is SVGAGI (reference sequence).

This clonotype was seen just once. This chain links TRBV7-2 with TRBJ2-6; 13 nucleotides match TRBD2. The trim removed 1 base at V and 0 bases at J, leaving 6 bases unmatched. CDR3 length: 20 residues. Germline CDR1 SGHTA, CDR2 FQGNSA. CDR3 nucleotide sequence: TGTGCCAGCAGCTTAGGGACTAGCGGGGGCCGCCTCTCTGGGGCCAACGTCCTGACTTTC. It specifies CASSLGTSGGRLSGANVLTF.

V usage is TRBV7-2 and J usage is TRBJ2-1, with 13 positions matching TRBD2. The V segment lost 5 bases and the J segment 4 bases; nucleotides outside the gene matches: 2. This CDR3 has 15 amino acids. In germline, CDR1 is SGHTA, CDR2 FQGNSA. This CDR3 reads CASSRTSGGYNEQFF. In DNA form, the CDR3 reads TGTGCCAGCAGCAGGACTAGCGGGGGATACAATGAGCAGTTCTTC.

The chain carries TRBV5-1 and TRBJ1-2; 8 bases agree with TRBD1. This CDR3 contains 13 residues. CDR1 is SGHRS, CDR2 YFSETQ, per germline. The junction had 7 bases not matched to a gene; V was cut back by 4 bases and J by 8 bases. CDR3 coding DNA: TGCGCCAGCAGCGGACAGACAGGGGAGGGCTACACCTTC. Protein sequence: CASSGQTGEGYTF.

This clonotype has a count of ten or more. The chain has TRBV7-3 and TRBJ1-5; a possible D gene is TRBD1 (6 bases). The CDR3 covers 13 residues. Germline values: CDR1 SGHTA, CDR2 FQGTGA. V shed 5 bases and J shed 5 bases, with 10 bases lying between them. The CDR3 protein is CASSQGGDQPQHF. As DNA, the CDR3 is TGTGCCAGCAGCCAAGGGGGGGATCAGCCCCAGCATTTT.

This clonotype was recorded at least ten times. The chain carries TRBV25-1 and TRBJ2-7, with D hard to call. The CDR3 sequence is 11 residues long. Between the trimmed V and J ends, which lost 2 bases and 4 bases, there was a span of 3 bases. Germline lookup yields CDR1 MGHDK and CDR2 SYGVNS. The CDR3 nucleotides read TGTGCCAGCAGTGAAGGATACGAGCAGTACTTC. This translates into CASSEGYEQYF.

There are many counts of this clonotype. This rearrangement joins TRBV20-1 to TRBJ1-5, with D perhaps TRBD1 (6 bases). The V gene lost 5 bases and the J gene lost 12 bases, with 17 bases spanning the gap. Germline lookup yields CDR1 DFQATT and CDR2 SNEGSKA (reference sequence). CDR3 length: 12 amino acids. In DNA, the CDR3 is TGCAGTGCTCTCCGAGGGGGACTGAACCAGCATTTT. It specifies CSALRGGLNQHF.

This clonotype was observed many times. This chain links TRBV9 with TRBJ1-2, with D possibly being TRBD1 (6 bases). The CDR3 loop spans 15 amino acids. V gave up 4 bases and J gave up 3 bases, with 16 bases separating them. CDR1 and CDR2 (germline): SGDLS, YYNGEE. The CDR3 nucleotides read TGTGCCAGCAGCCGCCTGCGGGAGGGGGACTATGGCTACACCTTC. Translation: CASSRLREGDYGYTF. Using reference TRBV9 and TRBJ1-2 for the parts outside the CDR3, the full variable domain is DSGVTQTPKHLITATGQRVTLRCSPRSGDLSVYWYQQSLDQGLQFLIQYYNGEERAKGNILERFSAQQFPDLHSELNLSSLELGDSALYFCASSRLREGDYGYTFGSGTRLTVV.

As to this clonotype: One base away lies a much larger clone, so this may be a sequencing read error. The chain couples TRBV2 to TRBJ2-3; unclear D gene. CDR3 length equals 13 residues. The V gene's germline CDR1 is SNHLY and CDR2 FYNNEI. The CDR3 loop is CASSESIGDTHYF. CDR3 nucleotide sequence: TGTGCCAGCAGTGAATCGATTGGGGATACGCATTATTTT.

This clonotype was counted many times. V usage is TRBV20-1 and J usage is TRBJ1-2; 9 nucleotides agree with TRBD1. CDR1 DFQATT and CDR2 SNEGSKA come from the germline V gene (reference sequence). This CDR3 is built from 14 residues. The junction had 6 bases not matched to a gene; V was cut back by 2 bases and J by 5 bases. The CDR3 DNA sequence: TGCAGTGCTAGACTTGGGACAGGGACTTATGGCTACACCTTC. Translated: CSARLGTGTYGYTF.

In its sample, this clonotype was seen many times. The chain joins TRBV5-1 to TRBJ2-2, with D possibly matching TRBD1 (6 bases). Germline V gene sequence: CDR1 SGHRS, CDR2 YFSETQ. V was pared by 0 bases and J by 5 bases, with 17 bases between. This CDR3 is built from 17 residues. CDR3 DNA: TGCGCCAGCAGCTTGGCCGACAGGCGCCCGGGTACCGGGGAGCTGTTTTTT. This encodes CASSLADRRPGTGELFF.